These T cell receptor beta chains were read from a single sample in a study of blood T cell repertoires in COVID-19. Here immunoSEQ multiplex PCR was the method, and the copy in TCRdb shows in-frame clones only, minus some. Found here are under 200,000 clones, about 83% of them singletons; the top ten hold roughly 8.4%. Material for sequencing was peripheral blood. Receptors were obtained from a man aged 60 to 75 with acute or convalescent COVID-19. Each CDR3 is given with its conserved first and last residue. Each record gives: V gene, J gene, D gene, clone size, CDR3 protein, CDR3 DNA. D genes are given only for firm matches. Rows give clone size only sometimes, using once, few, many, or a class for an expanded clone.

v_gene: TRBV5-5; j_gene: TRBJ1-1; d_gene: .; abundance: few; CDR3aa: CASSLGRGNTEAFF; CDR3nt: TGTGCCAGCAGCTTGGGCAGGGGGAACACTGAAGCTTTCTTT
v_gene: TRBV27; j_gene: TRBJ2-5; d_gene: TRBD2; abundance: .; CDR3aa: CASSLFAGGETQYF; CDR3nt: TGTGCCAGCAGTTTATTTGCGGGGGGAGAGACCCAGTACTTC
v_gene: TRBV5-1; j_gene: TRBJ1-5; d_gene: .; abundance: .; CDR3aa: CASSLSGVNQPQHF; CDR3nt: TGCGCCAGCAGCTTGTCTGGAGTGAATCAGCCCCAGCATTTT
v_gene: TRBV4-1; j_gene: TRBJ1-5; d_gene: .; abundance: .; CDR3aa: CASSQDSFSNQPQHF; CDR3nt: TGCGCCAGCAGCCAAGACTCCTTTAGCAATCAGCCCCAGCATTTT
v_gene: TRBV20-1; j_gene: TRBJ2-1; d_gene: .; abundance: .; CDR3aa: CSASKTASYNEQFF; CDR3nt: TGCAGTGCTAGTAAGACAGCCTCCTACAATGAGCAGTTCTTC
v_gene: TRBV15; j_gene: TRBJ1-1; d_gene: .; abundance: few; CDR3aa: CATSRDRMTGTEAFF; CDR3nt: TGTGCCACCAGCAGAGATCGGATGACGGGAACTGAAGCTTTCTTT
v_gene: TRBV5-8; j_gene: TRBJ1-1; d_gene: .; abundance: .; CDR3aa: CASSPTRNTEAFF; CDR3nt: TGTGCCAGCAGCCCAACTCGGAACACTGAAGCTTTCTTT
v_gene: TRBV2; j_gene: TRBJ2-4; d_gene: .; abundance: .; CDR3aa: CASRPIRGTKNIQYF; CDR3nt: TGTGCCAGCAGACCCATTCGGGGTACCAAAAACATTCAGTACTTC
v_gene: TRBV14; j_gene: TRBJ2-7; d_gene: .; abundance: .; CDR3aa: CASSQVTGNEQYF; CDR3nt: TGTGCCAGCAGCCAGGTTACAGGGAACGAGCAGTACTTC
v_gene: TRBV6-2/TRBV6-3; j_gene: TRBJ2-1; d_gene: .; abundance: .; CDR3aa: CASSYLTSIYNEQFF; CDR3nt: TGTGCCAGCAGTTACCTCACTAGCATCTACAATGAGCAGTTCTTC
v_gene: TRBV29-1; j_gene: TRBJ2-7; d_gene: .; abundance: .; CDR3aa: CSVEAGEYEQYF; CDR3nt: TGCAGCGTTGAAGCGGGGGAATACGAGCAGTACTTC
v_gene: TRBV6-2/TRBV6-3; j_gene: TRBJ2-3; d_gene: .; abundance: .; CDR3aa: CASSSSTDTQYF; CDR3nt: TGTGCCAGCAGTTCGAGCACAGATACGCAGTATTTT
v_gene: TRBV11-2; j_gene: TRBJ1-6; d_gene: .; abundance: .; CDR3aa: CASRRVENSPLHF; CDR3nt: TGTGCCAGCCGCAGGGTCGAGAATTCACCCCTCCACTTT
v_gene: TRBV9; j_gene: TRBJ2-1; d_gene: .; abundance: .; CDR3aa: CASSVDGLDNEQFF; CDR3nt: TGTGCCAGCAGCGTAGACGGACTGGACAATGAGCAGTTCTTC
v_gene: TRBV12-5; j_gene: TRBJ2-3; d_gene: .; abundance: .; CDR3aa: CASGLGNSFSLPSTDTQYF; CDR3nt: TGTGCTAGTGGTTTGGGCAACAGCTTCTCTTTACCAAGCACAGATACGCAGTATTTT
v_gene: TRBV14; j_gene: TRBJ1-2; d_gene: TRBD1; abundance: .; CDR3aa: CASSQEAGGNYGYTF; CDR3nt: TGTGCCAGCAGCCAAGAGGCAGGGGGTAACTATGGCTACACCTTC